Listed below are T cell receptor beta chains from one sample, sequenced in a study of CXCR4 blockade with PD-1 therapy in pancreatic cancer. The protocol was immunoSEQ multiplex PCR, while the TCRdb copy is restricted to in-frame clones and leaves out a portion. Of approximately 3,000 clones in the sample, 50% are singletons; the top ten hold 15% to 20%. The source material was tumor tissue. These receptors all stem from a human donor with pancreatic ductal adenocarcinoma. Each CDR3 is given with its conserved first and last residue. Each record gives: clone size, D gene, V gene, J gene, CDR3 DNA, CDR3 protein. A D gene is named only where the DNA matches it firmly. The size entry is marked missing in some rows and otherwise reads once, few, many or a size class.

clone size: few; D gene: -; V gene: TRBV18; J gene: TRBJ2-2; CDR3 DNA: TGTGCCAGCTCACCGGGGAGAGAGGAGCTGTTTTTT; CDR3 protein: CASSPGREELFF
clone size: once; D gene: -; V gene: TRBV19; J gene: TRBJ2-3; CDR3 DNA: TGTGCCAGTAGTATCAGGATCACAGATACGCAGTATTTT; CDR3 protein: CASSIRITDTQYF
clone size: few; D gene: -; V gene: TRBV28; J gene: TRBJ2-7; CDR3 DNA: TGTGCCAGCATAAGGACCCTCTCCTACGAGCAGTACTTC; CDR3 protein: CASIRTLSYEQYF
clone size: -; D gene: -; V gene: TRBV9; J gene: TRBJ2-1; CDR3 DNA: TGTGCCAGCAGCGTAGCGGCGAGCGAGCAGTTCTTC; CDR3 protein: CASSVAASEQFF
clone size: few; D gene: -; V gene: TRBV7-1; J gene: TRBJ2-1; CDR3 DNA: TGTGCCAGCAGCTTAGGGCAGGCCTCCTACAATGAGCAGTTCTTC; CDR3 protein: CASSLGQASYNEQFF
clone size: -; D gene: -; V gene: TRBV9; J gene: TRBJ2-5; CDR3 DNA: TGTGCCAGCAGTGAAGAGGGTATCGGGACCCAGTACTTC; CDR3 protein: CASSEEGIGTQYF
clone size: few; D gene: TRBD1; V gene: TRBV19; J gene: TRBJ1-1; CDR3 DNA: TGTGCCAGTAGTATAGACACAGGGGGCTGGGGCACTGAAGCTTTCTTT; CDR3 protein: CASSIDTGGWGTEAFF
clone size: many; D gene: -; V gene: TRBV7-6; J gene: TRBJ1-3; CDR3 DNA: TGTGCCAGCAGCCAAGCGGGTCCGGGTACTGGAAACACCATATATTTT; CDR3 protein: CASSQAGPGTGNTIYF
clone size: -; D gene: -; V gene: TRBV14; J gene: TRBJ2-1; CDR3 DNA: TGTGCCAGCAGCCAAGATCGAGGGCAGTGGAACAATGAGCAGTTCTTC; CDR3 protein: CASSQDRGQWNNEQFF
clone size: -; D gene: TRBD2; V gene: TRBV6-7; J gene: TRBJ2-5; CDR3 DNA: TGTGCCAGCAGTGCCGTGCGGGGGGCCGGGGAGACCCAGTACTTC; CDR3 protein: CASSAVRGAGETQYF
clone size: once; D gene: -; V gene: TRBV19; J gene: TRBJ2-7; CDR3 DNA: TGTGCCAGCAGTTATGGATTGAAGCAGTACTTC; CDR3 protein: CASSYGLKQYF
clone size: medium-sized; D gene: TRBD2; V gene: TRBV6-8; J gene: TRBJ2-1; CDR3 DNA: TGTGCCAGCAGTTATAGCGGGTCCGGCGGCACTGAGCAGTTCTTC; CDR3 protein: CASSYSGSGGTEQFF
clone size: -; D gene: TRBD2; V gene: TRBV19; J gene: TRBJ2-7; CDR3 DNA: TGTGCCAGTAGTGATAGCGGGAGGTACGAGCAGTACTTC; CDR3 protein: CASSDSGRYEQYF
clone size: few; D gene: TRBD1; V gene: TRBV11-3; J gene: TRBJ2-4; CDR3 DNA: TGTGCCAGCAGCCACGAGTCCGGGACAGGGGCAAACATTCAGTACTTC; CDR3 protein: CASSHESGTGANIQYF
clone size: -; D gene: TRBD2; V gene: TRBV25-1; J gene: TRBJ2-1; CDR3 DNA: TGTGCCAGCAGTATAGCGGGAAGGGACAATGAGCAGTTCTTC; CDR3 protein: CASSIAGRDNEQFF
clone size: few; D gene: -; V gene: TRBV15; J gene: TRBJ2-1; CDR3 DNA: TGTGCCACCAGCAGAGCTAAGCGGACCTCCTACAATGAGCAGTTCTTC; CDR3 protein: CATSRAKRTSYNEQFF
clone size: -; D gene: -; V gene: TRBV19; J gene: TRBJ2-1; CDR3 DNA: TGTGCCAGTAGTATTAGGTCGGGAGATTCATACAATGAGCAGTTCTTC; CDR3 protein: CASSIRSGDSYNEQFF
clone size: few; D gene: -; V gene: TRBV18; J gene: TRBJ2-7; CDR3 DNA: TGTGCCAGCTCTCGGGCAGGGGCGGCCTACGAGCAGTACTTC; CDR3 protein: CASSRAGAAYEQYF
clone size: few; D gene: -; V gene: TRBV6-8; J gene: TRBJ1-2; CDR3 DNA: TGTGCCAGCAGTGCCGCGGGGTCGGCCTATGGCTACACCTTC; CDR3 protein: CASSAAGSAYGYTF
clone size: -; D gene: -; V gene: TRBV16; J gene: TRBJ1-2; CDR3 DNA: TGTGCCAGCAGCCAATATGGAGGGTATGGCTACACCTTC; CDR3 protein: CASSQYGGYGYTF
clone size: medium-sized; D gene: -; V gene: TRBV28; J gene: TRBJ2-7; CDR3 DNA: TGTGCCAGCAGTTTATGGGGCCCCTACGAGCAGTACTTC; CDR3 protein: CASSLWGPYEQYF
clone size: medium-sized; D gene: -; V gene: TRBV11-3; J gene: TRBJ2-1; CDR3 DNA: TGTGCCAGCAGCTTAGGGGGGAGCCCTTACAATGAGCAGTTCTTC; CDR3 protein: CASSLGGSPYNEQFF
clone size: -; D gene: TRBD1; V gene: TRBV18; J gene: TRBJ2-6; CDR3 DNA: TGTGCCAGCTCACCACCCCTGGACAGGGGCTTGGCTGGGGCCAACGTCCTGACTTTC; CDR3 protein: CASSPPLDRGLAGANVLTF
clone size: -; D gene: -; V gene: TRBV30; J gene: TRBJ2-5; CDR3 DNA: TGTGCCTGGAGTGTACGGTCAGCGGAGACCCAGTACTTC; CDR3 protein: CAWSVRSAETQYF
clone size: few; D gene: -; V gene: TRBV30; J gene: TRBJ1-5; CDR3 DNA: TGTGCCTGGAGTCCGGGGGTAAGGCGCAATCAGCCCCAGCATTTT; CDR3 protein: CAWSPGVRRNQPQHF
clone size: medium-sized; D gene: -; V gene: TRBV10-3; J gene: TRBJ2-1; CDR3 DNA: TGTGCCATCAGTGAGAGGTACAATGAGCAGTTCTTC; CDR3 protein: CAISERYNEQFF
clone size: few; D gene: TRBD2; V gene: TRBV6-8; J gene: TRBJ2-2; CDR3 DNA: TGTGCCAGCAGTTACTCGGGACTAGCGGGCGCCGGGGAGCTGTTTTTT; CDR3 protein: CASSYSGLAGAGELFF
clone size: -; D gene: -; V gene: TRBV9; J gene: TRBJ1-3; CDR3 DNA: TGTGCCAGCAGTGGCGGACACTCTGGAAACACCATATATTTT; CDR3 protein: CASSGGHSGNTIYF
clone size: -; D gene: -; V gene: TRBV27; J gene: TRBJ2-2; CDR3 DNA: TGTGCCAGCAGTTTCGCGAACACCGGGGAGCTGTTTTTT; CDR3 protein: CASSFANTGELFF
clone size: once; D gene: -; V gene: TRBV6-7; J gene: TRBJ1-4; CDR3 DNA: TGTGCCAGCAGTGAACATCTGGGGAATGAAAAACTGTTTTTT; CDR3 protein: CASSEHLGNEKLFF
clone size: medium-sized; D gene: TRBD2; V gene: TRBV9; J gene: TRBJ2-2; CDR3 DNA: TGTGCCAGCAGCCAAGCGGGAGGGCCGTTTAACACCGGGGAGCTGTTTTTT; CDR3 protein: CASSQAGGPFNTGELFF
clone size: -; D gene: TRBD2; V gene: TRBV18; J gene: TRBJ2-1; CDR3 DNA: TGTGCCAGCTCGGGGGGACTAGCGGGAGACTACAATGAGCAGTTCTTC; CDR3 protein: CASSGGLAGDYNEQFF
clone size: -; D gene: TRBD2; V gene: TRBV14; J gene: TRBJ2-3; CDR3 DNA: TGTGCCAGCAGTCGCTTTAGCGGGATGAAGTATTTT; CDR3 protein: CASSRFSGMKYF